Each of the 18 T cell receptor beta chains below was sequenced from the same sample in a study of vaccination and CD4 T cells after COVID-19. These TCRs are of unknown antigen specificity. Treatment specified: roughly ten-day PBMC culture with coronavirus spike peptide pools or control peptides (ViraFEST assay). Cultured CD4+ T cell DNA underwent sequencing with the Oncomine TCR Beta short-read assay. TCRdb processed the PCR reads anew with MiXCR; each CDR3 protein has one entry. The repertoire holds 15,000 to 20,000 distinct CDR3 sequences, with 45% to 70% as singletons. The specimen was CD4+ T cells from blood, cultured in vitro. Source of these receptors: a human donor who had recovered from COVID-19.

There are a few counts of this clonotype. The genes are TRBV27 and TRBJ1-2; 9 bases fit TRBD1. The CDR3 extends over 12 amino acids. V shed 5 bases, J shed 8 bases, and the junction held 3 bases outside the gene matches. CDR1 and CDR2 from the germline V gene are MNHEY and SMNVEV (reference sequence). The CDR3 DNA reads as TGTGCCAGCAGTACAGGGGGCGTCGGCTACACCTTC. Amino acids: CASSTGGVGYTF.

The rearrangement uses TRBV24-1 and TRBJ1-2; maybe TRBD1 (6 bases). The V gene's germline CDR1 is KGHDR and CDR2 SFDVKD. V lost 4 bases and J 4 bases, leaving 12 bases between the germline ends. This CDR3 region has 14 residues. CDR3 sequence (DNA): TGTGCCACCAGTGACCCGACAGGATCCTATGGCTACACCTTC. It translates to CATSDPTGSYGYTF.

CDR3 loop: CASSYSYRGHTEAFF. CDR3 nucleotide sequence: TGTGCCAGCAGTTACTCATACAGGGGACACACTGAAGCTTTCTTT. This chain connects TRBV6-5 to TRBJ1-1, with 7 positions matching TRBD1. The V segment lost 0 bases and the J segment 3 bases; nucleotides outside the gene matches: 4. The CDR3 loop spans 15 amino acids. The germline gives CDR1 MNHEY, CDR2 SVGAGI.

The chain combines TRBV7-2 with TRBJ1-2; weak D call: TRBD1 (6 bases). Trimming took off 5 bases at V and 0 bases at J, with 13 bases between the two ends. CDR3 length: 15 residues. From germline, CDR1 is SGHTA and CDR2 FQGNSA. The CDR3 is CASSAVGHPNYGYTF. The CDR3 DNA is TGTGCCAGCAGCGCCGTGGGACACCCTAACTATGGCTACACCTTC. The complete variable domain, with remaining parts taken from reference TRBV7-2 and TRBJ1-2, reads GAGVSQSPSNKVTEKGKDVELRCDPISGHTALYWYRQSLGQGLEFLIYFQGNSAPDKSGLPSDRFSAERTGGSVSTLTIQRTQQEDSAVYLCASSAVGHPNYGYTFGSGTRLTVV.

Notes on this clonotype: One junction end disagrees with the germline gene, perhaps due to a read error. The chain is built from TRBV2 and TRBJ1-6, with D maybe TRBD1 (6 bases). This CDR3 comprises 14 residues. Germline V CDR1 and CDR2: SNHLY, FYNNEI. In DNA, the CDR3 is TGTGCCAGCAGCTCCCGAGACAGGAATTCATCCCTCCACTTT. This encodes CASSSRDRNSSLHF.

This clonotype has just a few counts. The chain recombines TRBV15 with TRBJ1-4; weak D call: TRBD1 (5 bases). This CDR3 contains 15 residues. The V and J ends lost 2 bases and 4 bases respectively, with 11 bases between them. Germline assignment: CDR1 LNHNV and CDR2 YYDKDF (reference sequence). The CDR3, as DNA: TGTGCCACCAGCAGATCGACAGCCGTTAATGAAAAACTGTTTTTT. Translated: CATSRSTAVNEKLFF. The variable domain in full, completed from reference TRBV15 and TRBJ1-4, reads DAMVIQNPRYQVTQFGKPVTLSCSQTLNHNVMYWYQQKSSQAPKLLFHYYDKDFNNEADTPDNFQSRRPNTSFCFLDIRSPGLGDTAMYLCATSRSTAVNEKLFFGSGTQLSVL.

This chain links TRBV7-9 with TRBJ2-4; the match to TRBD2 covers 8 bases. The length of the CDR3 is 14 residues. The J segment lost 8 bases and the V segment lost 5 bases, leaving 8 bases of the junction unmatched. Germline V gives CDR1 SEHNR, CDR2 FQNEAQ (reference sequence). The CDR3 spells CASSPTSGGYIQYF. In DNA, the CDR3 is TGTGCCAGCAGCCCTACTAGCGGCGGATACATTCAGTACTTC.

A few counts support this clonotype. The chain employs TRBV19 and TRBJ1-6; possibly TRBD1 for D (5 bases). Trimming removed 3 bases from V and 0 bases from J, with 24 bases in between. This CDR3 region has 21 residues. Germline CDR1 reads LNHDA; CDR2 reads SQIVND (reference sequence). The CDR3 protein is CASSMRGASWQPTSYNSPLHF. As DNA, the CDR3 is TGTGCCAGTAGTATGAGAGGGGCCTCATGGCAGCCGACCTCCTATAATTCACCCCTCCACTTT. Full variable domain (missing parts from reference TRBV19 and TRBJ1-6): DGGITQSPKYLFRKEGQNVTLSCEQNLNHDAMYWYRQDPGQGLRLIYYSQIVNDFQKGDIAEGYSVSREKKESFPLTVTSAQKNPTAFYLCASSMRGASWQPTSYNSPLHFGNGTRLTVT.

The chain combines TRBV20-1 with TRBJ2-1, with TRBD2 matching over 7 bases. The CDR3 consists of 15 residues. Trimming removed 5 bases from V and 5 bases from J; junction bases left unmatched: 12. Germline V gene data show CDR1 as DFQATT and CDR2 as SNEGSKA (reference sequence). This chain's CDR3 is CSAPRAGWIDNEQFF. CDR3 DNA: TGCAGTGCTCCTCGAGCGGGATGGATAGACAATGAGCAGTTCTTC.

The chain has TRBV20-1 and TRBJ1-4; the D gene is possibly TRBD1 (6 bases). V shed 3 bases and J shed 8 bases, with 19 bases lying between them. The CDR3 totals 15 residues. The germline V gene has CDR1 DFQATT and CDR2 SNEGSKA (reference sequence). The CDR3 bases are TGCAGTGCTAGTTCGTTAGCGGCAGGGGACGAAAAACTGTTTTTT. It specifies CSASSLAAGDEKLFF.

The chain uses TRBV30 and TRBJ1-6; D unclear. The germline gives CDR1 GTSNPN, CDR2 SVGIG (reference sequence). The CDR3 sequence is 16 residues long. The V and J ends lost 0 bases and 5 bases respectively, with 14 bases between them. CDR3 sequence: CAWSVLGLADNSPLHF. CDR3 nucleotides: TGTGCCTGGAGTGTACTAGGACTCGCGGATAATTCACCCCTCCACTTT.

This chain joins TRBV7-3 and TRBJ1-5; possibly TRBD1 for D (6 bases). Germline values: CDR1 SGHTA, CDR2 FQGTGA. The CDR3 contains 15 residues. The V end was cut by 4 bases, the J end by 9 bases, with 19 bases between. CDR3 in DNA: TGTGCCAGCAGCTCCAGGGGCCCAGGAGGTGGGCCCCAGCATTTT. Its protein product is CASSSRGPGGGPQHF.

The chain is built from TRBV10-2 and TRBJ2-1; TRBD1 aligns across 8 bases. The germline CDR1 and CDR2 sequences are WSHSY and SAAADI. V lost 7 bases, J lost 10 bases, and 9 bases stayed unmatched. The CDR3 runs 13 residues. CDR3 bases: TGCGCCAGCACCAATCAGGGGGCCTGGGAGCAGTTCTTC. This gives the protein CASTNQGAWEQFF.

V usage is TRBV11-2 and J usage is TRBJ1-2; tentatively, D is TRBD1 (5 bases). CDR1 and CDR2 (germline): SGHAT, FQNNGV. The CDR3 sequence is 13 residues long. With 5 bases removed from V and 4 bases from J, the gap between germline ends came to 11 bases. CDR3 DNA sequence: TGTGCCAGCAGCCCGGTTAGGGGCTATGGCTACACCTTC. Translating gives CASSPVRGYGYTF. The entire variable domain, with the rest obtained from reference TRBV11-2 and TRBJ1-2, is as follows: EAGVAQSPRYKIIEKRQSVAFWCNPISGHATLYWYQQILGQGPKLLIQFQNNGVVDDSQLPKDRFSAERLKGVDSTLKIQPAKLEDSAVYLCASSPVRGYGYTFGSGTRLTVV.

This clonotype was counted once. The chain recombines TRBV30 with TRBJ2-7; tentatively, D is TRBD2 (6 bases). Trimming removed 2 bases at V and 6 bases at J, with 14 bases between. The CDR3 consists of 13 residues. Germline V gene data show CDR1 as GTSNPN and CDR2 as SVGIG (reference sequence). In DNA form, the CDR3 reads TGTGCCTGGAGTTTGGAGCGGGTTGCCGAGCAGTACTTC. This sequence encodes CAWSLERVAEQYF.

This clonotype has just a few counts. V and J are TRBV20-1 and TRBJ1-5, with D perhaps TRBD1 (6 bases). Per the germline V gene, CDR1 is DFQATT and CDR2 is SNEGSKA (reference sequence). The length of the CDR3 is 14 residues. Trimming cost V 4 bases and J 0 bases, with 10 bases left between them. The CDR3 DNA sequence: TGCAGTGCTATACAGGGAAATAGCAATCAGCCCCAGCATTTT. Protein product: CSAIQGNSNQPQHF.

The chain employs TRBV19 and TRBJ2-7, with a weak D call TRBD1 (7 bases). Germline assignment: CDR1 LNHDA and CDR2 SQIVND (reference sequence). The CDR3 is made up of 15 amino acids. The V and J ends lost 6 bases and 2 bases respectively, with 17 bases between them. CDR3 DNA sequence: TGTGCCAGTAGCCGGGACAGAGCTAGCGCCTACGAGCAGTACTTC. It encodes CASSRDRASAYEQYF. Complete variable domain (other parts from reference TRBV19 and TRBJ2-7): DGGITQSPKYLFRKEGQNVTLSCEQNLNHDAMYWYRQDPGQGLRLIYYSQIVNDFQKGDIAEGYSVSREKKESFPLTVTSAQKNPTAFYLCASSRDRASAYEQYFGPGTRLTVT.

The chain recombines TRBV6-1 with TRBJ1-2; TRBD1 is a possible D gene (5 bases). Germline values: CDR1 MNHNS, CDR2 SASEGT. The CDR3 sequence is 15 residues long. V was cut by 7 bases and J by 6 bases, with 21 bases left in between. The CDR3 sequence: CASMEPGTQGHGYTF. CDR3 nucleotide sequence: TGTGCCAGCATGGAGCCTGGGACGCAGGGCCATGGCTACACCTTC.